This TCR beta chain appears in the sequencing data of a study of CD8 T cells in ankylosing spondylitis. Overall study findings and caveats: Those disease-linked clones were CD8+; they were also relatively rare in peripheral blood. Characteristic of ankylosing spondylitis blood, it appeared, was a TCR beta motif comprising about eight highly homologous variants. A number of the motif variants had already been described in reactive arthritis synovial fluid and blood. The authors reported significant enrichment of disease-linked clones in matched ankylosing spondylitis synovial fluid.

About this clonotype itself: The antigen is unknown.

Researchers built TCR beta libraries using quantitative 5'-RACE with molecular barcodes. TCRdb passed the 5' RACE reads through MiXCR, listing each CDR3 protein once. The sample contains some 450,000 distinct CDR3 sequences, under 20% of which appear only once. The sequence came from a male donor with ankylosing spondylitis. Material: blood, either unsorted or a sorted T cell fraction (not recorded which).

This CDR3 is CASSEQGGLETQYF. DNA for the CDR3: TGTGCCAGCAGTGAACAGGGAGGGTTGGAGACCCAGTACTTC. V is TRBV2 and J is TRBJ2-5; TRBD2 aligns across 7 bases. V shed 2 bases, J shed 5 bases, and the junction held 5 bases outside the gene matches. CDR1 is SNHLY and CDR2 is FYNNEI in the germline V gene. CDR3 length equals 14 residues.